These 4 T cell receptor beta chains were all obtained from the same sample, sequenced in a study of beta chain features in type 1 diabetes. Overall study results and limits: Moderately but significantly shorter TCRB CDR3s were found in Type 1 diabetes patients in all four CD4+ subsets.

Their specific antigens are unknown. Sequenced material consisted of expressed TCRB transcripts (all of the isolated RNA was reverse transcribed). Method: immunoSEQ multiplex PCR; TCRdb's copy keeps in-frame clones and lacks some. The sample holds about 360,000 clones, 10% to 15% seen once. Specimen: naive CD4+ T cells from blood. All receptors derive from a woman between 18 and 30 years old with type 1 diabetes.

This clone was observed a handful of times. The rearrangement joins TRBV21-1 to TRBJ2-1; TRBD2 was called by the table and not checked on the DNA. TRBV21-1 is a listed pseudogene. The CDR3 consists of 17 residues. CDR3 bases: TGTGCCAGCAGCAAAGCTCTTCTAGCGGGAGAAGATCATGAGCAGTTCTTC. Encoded protein: CASSKALLAGEDHEQFF.

The chain is built from TRBV7-2 and TRBJ2-5; 14 bases match TRBD2. The V gene's germline CDR1 is SGHTA and CDR2 FQGNSA. The CDR3 totals 17 residues. After removal of 5 bases from V and 0 bases from J, the junction contained 5 bases not matched to a gene. The CDR3 loop reads CASSRTSGRTYQETQYF. CDR3 sequence (DNA): TGTGCCAGCAGCCGGACTAGCGGGAGGACGTACCAAGAGACCCAGTACTTC.

This clone was observed a handful of times. This rearrangement joins TRBV11-2 to TRBJ2-7; a possible D gene is TRBD1 (6 bases). The CDR3 spans 13 residues. Germline V gene sequence: CDR1 SGHAT, CDR2 FQNNGV. V dropped 3 bases and J dropped 4 bases, with 10 bases sitting between them. DNA for the CDR3: TGTGCCAGCAGCTTGAAAGGGGGTTACGAGCAGTACTTC. Translation: CASSLKGGYEQYF.

There are a few counts of this clone. The chain recombines TRBV28 with TRBJ1-1, with 9 bases fitting TRBD1. V was clipped by 7 bases and J by 3 bases; unmatched bases: 12. CDR3 length: 16 amino acids. Germline V CDR1 and CDR2: MDHEN, SYDVKM. For the CDR3, the DNA is TGTGCCAGCATTGGTGAAGGGGACAGGGTTCACACTGAAGCTTTCTTT. This sequence encodes CASIGEGDRVHTEAFF.